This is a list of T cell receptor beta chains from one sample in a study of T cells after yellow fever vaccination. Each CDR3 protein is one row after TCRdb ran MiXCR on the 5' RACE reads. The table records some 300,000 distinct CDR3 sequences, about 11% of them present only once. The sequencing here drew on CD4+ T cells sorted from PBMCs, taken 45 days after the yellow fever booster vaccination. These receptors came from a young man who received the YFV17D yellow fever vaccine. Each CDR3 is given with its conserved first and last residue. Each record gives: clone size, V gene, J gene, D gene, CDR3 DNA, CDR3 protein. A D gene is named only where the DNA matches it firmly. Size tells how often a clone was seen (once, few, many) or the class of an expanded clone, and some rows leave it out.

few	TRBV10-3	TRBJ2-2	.	TGTGCCATCAGAGACGCGAACACCGGGGAGCTGTTTTTT	CAIRDANTGELFF
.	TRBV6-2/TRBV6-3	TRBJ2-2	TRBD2	TGTGCCAGCAGTTTGGGGTTGTTAGCGGGAGACACCGGGGAGCTGTTTTTT	CASSLGLLAGDTGELFF
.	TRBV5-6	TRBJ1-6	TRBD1	TGTGCCAGCAGCTTAACCACAGGGGGCGCGTTTCCCCTCCACTTT	CASSLTTGGAFPLHF
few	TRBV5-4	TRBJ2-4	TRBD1	TGTGCCAGCAGCTTGGAGGGCAGGGGGACCAAAAACATTCAGTACTTC	CASSLEGRGTKNIQYF
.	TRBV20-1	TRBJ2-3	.	TGCAGTGCTAGTTCCGTAGTCGGGGTTGCAGATACGCAGTATTTT	CSASSVVGVADTQYF
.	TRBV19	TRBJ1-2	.	TGTGCCAGTAGCCCCGGACAGTACGGCTACACCTTC	CASSPGQYGYTF
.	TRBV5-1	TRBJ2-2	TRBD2	TGCGCCAGCAGCAGAACTAGCGGGGGGGCCACCGGGGAGCTGTTTTTT	CASSRTSGGATGELFF
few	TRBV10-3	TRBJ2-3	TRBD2	TGTGCCATCAGTGAGTTCGGAGCGGGGGGTAGCACAGATACGCAGTATTTT	CAISEFGAGGSTDTQYF
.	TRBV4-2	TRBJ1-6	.	TGTGCCAGCAGCCAAGATCGGCAGGGTTCACCCCTCCACTTT	CASSQDRQGSPLHF
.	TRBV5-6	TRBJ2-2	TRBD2	TGTGCCAGCAGCTTGGAGGTAGCGGGCCTCACCGGGGAGCTGTTTTTT	CASSLEVAGLTGELFF
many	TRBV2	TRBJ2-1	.	TGTGCCAGCAGTCAGGGGGGGGGCTCCTACAATGAGCAGTTCTTC	CASSQGGGSYNEQFF
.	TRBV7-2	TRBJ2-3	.	TGTGCCAGCAGCTCAGAACGGAAAGAAACGCAGTATTTT	CASSSERKETQYF
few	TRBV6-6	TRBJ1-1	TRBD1	TGTGCCAGCAGTTACTCCCTGGGACAGGTGAACACTGAAGCTTTCTTT	CASSYSLGQVNTEAFF
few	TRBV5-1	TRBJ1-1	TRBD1	TGCGCCAGCAGCTTCACAGGGGTTGACACTGAAGCTTTCTTT	CASSFTGVDTEAFF
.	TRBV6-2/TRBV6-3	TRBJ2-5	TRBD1	TGTGCCAGCAGGAACAGGGGGGCGAGAGAGACCCAGTACTTC	CASRNRGARETQYF
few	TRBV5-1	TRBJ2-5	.	TGCGCGACCTCCCCGGGGGTAGCGGAAGAGACCCAGTACTTC	CATSPGVAEETQYF
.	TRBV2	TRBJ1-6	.	TGTGCCAGCACCTTGACGGGGAACAATTCACCCCTCCACTTT	CASTLTGNNSPLHF
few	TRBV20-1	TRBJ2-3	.	TGCAGTGCTAGATCACGGGGGAGTAGGACAGATACGCAGTATTTT	CSARSRGSRTDTQYF
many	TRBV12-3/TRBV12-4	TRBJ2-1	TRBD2	TGTGCCAGCAGTGACGCGGGGGGTTCCTACAATGAGCAGTTCTTC	CASSDAGGSYNEQFF
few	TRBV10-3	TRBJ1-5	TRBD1	TGTGCCATCAGTGACGACAGGGGGTCCAATCAGCCCCAGCATTTT	CAISDDRGSNQPQHF
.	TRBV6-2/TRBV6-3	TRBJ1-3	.	TGTGCCAGCAGCGGCGGTCTCTCTGGAAACACCATATATTTT	CASSGGLSGNTIYF
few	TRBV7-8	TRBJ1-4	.	TGTGCCAGCAGCTCCTCGGATGCAACTTACGAAAAACTGTTTTTT	CASSSSDATYEKLFF
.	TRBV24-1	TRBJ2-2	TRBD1	TGTGCCACCAGCGCCGGGACAGGGGGCACCGGGGAGCTGTTTTTT	CATSAGTGGTGELFF
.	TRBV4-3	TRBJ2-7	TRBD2	TGCGCCAGCAGCCAAGCTGTCCAGCGGGGGGGAACCTACGAGCAGTACTTC	CASSQAVQRGGTYEQYF
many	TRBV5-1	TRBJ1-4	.	TGCGCCAGCAGGATCGGGCAGGGGAACGAAAAACTGTTTTTT	CASRIGQGNEKLFF
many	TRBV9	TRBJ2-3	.	TGTGCCAGCAGCGTAGGACACTCCACAGATACGCAGTATTTT	CASSVGHSTDTQYF
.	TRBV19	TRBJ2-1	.	TGTGCCAGTAGTACCCCCCCCCATGAGCAGTTCTTC	CASSTPPHEQFF
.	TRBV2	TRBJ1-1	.	TGTGCCAGCAGTGAGGGCAGTTCGAACACTGAAGCTTTCTTT	CASSEGSSNTEAFF
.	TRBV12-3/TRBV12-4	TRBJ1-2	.	TGTGCCAGCAGCCCCTGGAGGGTCCAGAACTATGGCTACACCTTC	CASSPWRVQNYGYTF